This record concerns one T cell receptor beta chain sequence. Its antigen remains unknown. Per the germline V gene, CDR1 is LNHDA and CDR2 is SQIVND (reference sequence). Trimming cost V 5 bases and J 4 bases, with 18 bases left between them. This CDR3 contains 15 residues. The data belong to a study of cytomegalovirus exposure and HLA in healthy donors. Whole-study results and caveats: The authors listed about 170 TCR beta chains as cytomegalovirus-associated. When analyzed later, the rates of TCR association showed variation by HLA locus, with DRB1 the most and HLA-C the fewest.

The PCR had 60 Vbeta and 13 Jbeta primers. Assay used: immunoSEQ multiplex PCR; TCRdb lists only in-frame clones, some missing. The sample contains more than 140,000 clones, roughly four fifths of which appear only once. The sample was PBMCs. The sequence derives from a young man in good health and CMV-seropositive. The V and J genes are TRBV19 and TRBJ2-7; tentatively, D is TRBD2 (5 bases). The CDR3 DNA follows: TGTGCCAGTAGTGGCGGCGGACTTCCTTTGTACGAGCAGTACTTC. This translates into CASSGGGLPLYEQYF. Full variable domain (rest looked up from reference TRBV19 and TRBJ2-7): DGGITQSPKYLFRKEGQNVTLSCEQNLNHDAMYWYRQDPGQGLRLIYYSQIVNDFQKGDIAEGYSVSREKKESFPLTVTSAQKNPTAFYLCASSGGGLPLYEQYFGPGTRLTVT.